The 5 T cell receptor beta chains reported below all come from one sample, sequenced in a study of tumor-infiltrating lymphocytes in primary liver carcinoma. A constant-region primer primed TCR beta cDNA synthesis from 500 ng of total RNA. Slightly modified ARM-PCR served as the procedure for the TCR beta libraries. These libraries came from three rounds of nested multiplex PCR. In the first two PCR rounds, TRBV1-TRBV30 forward primers were paired with a C-beta reverse primer, and each round lasted roughly 9 cycles. Each CDR3 protein gets one entry after TCRdb re-called the multiplex PCR reads with MiXCR. The sample lists just over 300,000 distinct CDR3 sequences; around three fifths were seen once. Blood RNA originated from unsorted whole blood, with germline DNA additionally extracted. The sample taken for sequencing was peripheral blood. The receptors derive from a woman in her 30s with primary liver carcinoma and hepatitis B virus infection.

Only a few counts were recorded for this clonotype. V and J are TRBV5-6 and TRBJ2-2; D gene ambiguous. V was pared by 3 bases and J by 3 bases, with 9 bases between. Germline V lookup: CDR1 SGHDT, CDR2 YYEEEE. The CDR3 totals 14 residues. The CDR3 protein is CASSSKGYTGELFF. The DNA for the CDR3 is TGTGCCAGCAGCTCGAAGGGATACACCGGGGAGCTGTTTTTT.

Note on this clonotype: A much larger clone differs from this one at a single base, so this may be a read error. This chain's CDR3 is CSVGISIPADTQYF. The CDR3 nucleotides are TGCAGCGTCGGGATATCCATCCCCGCAGATACGCAGTATTTT. The chain combines TRBV29-1 with TRBJ2-3; a weak D match, TRBD2 (5 bases). This CDR3 is built from 14 residues. Trimming took off 6 bases at V and 4 bases at J, with 17 bases between the two ends. Germline loops: CDR1 SQVTM, CDR2 ANQGSEA.

In its sample, this clonotype was seen many times. This chain connects TRBV29-1 to TRBJ2-2; D ambiguous. Trimming left V 5 bases short and J 1 base short, with 5 bases between. The CDR3 sequence is 12 residues long. CDR1 and CDR2 (germline): SQVTM, ANQGSEA. In DNA form, the CDR3 reads TGCAGCGTTTACGGGAACACCGGGGAGCTGTTTTTT. Amino acid sequence: CSVYGNTGELFF.

V is TRBV14 and J is TRBJ2-3, with D unresolved. The CDR3 sequence is 15 residues long. V was pared by 4 bases and J by 0 bases, with 11 bases between. The germline V gene has CDR1 SGHDN and CDR2 FVKESK. The CDR3, as DNA: TGTGCCAGCAGCCGAAGCCTCACAAGCACAGATACGCAGTATTTT. Its protein is CASSRSLTSTDTQYF. The complete variable domain, with remaining parts taken from reference TRBV14 and TRBJ2-3, reads EAGVTQFPSHSVIEKGQTVTLRCDPISGHDNLYWYRRVMGKEIKFLLHFVKESKQDESGMPNNRFLAERTGGTYSTLKVQPAELEDSGVYFCASSRSLTSTDTQYFGPGTRLTVL.

On this clonotype: A much larger clone differs from this one at a single base, so this may be a read error. This chain connects TRBV5-5 to TRBJ2-5; D gene ambiguous. Germline V gene sequence: CDR1 SGHKS, CDR2 YYEKEE (reference sequence). With 8 bases removed from V and 1 base from J, the gap between germline ends came to 12 bases. CDR3 size: 13 residues. The CDR3 DNA sequence: TGTGCCAGGAGTTTGGACCTCCAAGAGACCCAGTACTTC. Its translation: CARSLDLQETQYF.